These T cell receptor beta chains were read from a single sample in a study of technical replicates of blood from several donors. Method: immunoSEQ multiplex PCR; TCRdb's copy keeps in-frame clones and lacks some. Of more than 45,000 clones in the sample, approximately 95% are singletons; the top ten hold about 2.9%. The sequenced sample consisted of PBMCs. The receptors originated from a human donor in good health. Some clones in this sample may be carry-over from other donors' samples. Both conserved end residues are part of each CDR3. The D gene is left open where the match is weak. Rows may omit the clone size; those that give it use once, few, many or a size class.

V gene: TRBV18
D gene: TRBD1
J gene: TRBJ1-3
clone size: NA
CDR3 DNA: TGTGCCAGCTCACAACGGACAGGGACTGGAGACACCATATATTTT
CDR3 protein: CASSQRTGTGDTIYF

V gene: TRBV5-1
D gene: NA
J gene: TRBJ2-7
clone size: NA
CDR3 DNA: TGCGCCAGCAGCTTGGGGAGGGACGAGCAGTACTTC
CDR3 protein: CASSLGRDEQYF

V gene: TRBV7-6
D gene: TRBD1
J gene: TRBJ1-1
clone size: NA
CDR3 DNA: TGTGCCAGCAGCTCTTGGACAGGGGTTAACACTGAAGCTTTCTTT
CDR3 protein: CASSSWTGVNTEAFF

V gene: TRBV21-1
D gene: NA
J gene: TRBJ1-5
clone size: NA
CDR3 DNA: TGTGCCAGCAGCACCCGGGACACCGAAAGGGTCAGCAATCAGCCCCAGCATTTT
CDR3 protein: CASSTRDTERVSNQPQHF

V gene: TRBV5-6
D gene: NA
J gene: TRBJ2-7
clone size: NA
CDR3 DNA: TGTGCCAGCAGCCGCGAACAGGGTCTGGGGGAGCAGTACTTC
CDR3 protein: CASSREQGLGEQYF

V gene: TRBV5-1
D gene: TRBD1
J gene: TRBJ1-5
clone size: NA
CDR3 DNA: TGCGCCAGCAGCTTGGAGGGGGCCGGCGGTCAGCCCCAGCATTTT
CDR3 protein: CASSLEGAGGQPQHF

V gene: TRBV21-1
D gene: NA
J gene: TRBJ2-7
clone size: NA
CDR3 DNA: TGTGCCAGCAGCGACAGGGCTTACGAGCAGTACTTC
CDR3 protein: CASSDRAYEQYF

V gene: TRBV2
D gene: TRBD1
J gene: TRBJ2-5
clone size: NA
CDR3 DNA: TGTGCCTGTGAGAGGGGGCGCCGGGAGACCCAGTACTTC
CDR3 protein: CACERGRRETQYF

V gene: TRBV7-9
D gene: NA
J gene: TRBJ1-4
clone size: NA
CDR3 DNA: TGTGCCAGCAGCTTAGGTGTCAGGGCGAATGAAAAACTGTTTTTT
CDR3 protein: CASSLGVRANEKLFF

V gene: TRBV4-2
D gene: TRBD1
J gene: TRBJ1-1
clone size: NA
CDR3 DNA: TGTGCCACCCGAGCAGGGGGCGGGGACAGGGGGCTCGGGACTGAAGCTTTCTTT
CDR3 protein: CATRAGGGDRGLGTEAFF

V gene: TRBV7-8
D gene: NA
J gene: TRBJ1-6
clone size: NA
CDR3 DNA: TGTGCCAGCAGCTCCCCCCGGCAGGGCGGTTCACCCCTCCACTTT
CDR3 protein: CASSSPRQGGSPLHF

V gene: TRBV4-1
D gene: TRBD2
J gene: TRBJ2-2
clone size: NA
CDR3 DNA: TGCGCCAGCAGCCAGGGACTAGCGGGAGCCCTTGATACCGGGGAGCTGTTTTTT
CDR3 protein: CASSQGLAGALDTGELFF

V gene: TRBV7-9
D gene: TRBD1
J gene: TRBJ2-7
clone size: NA
CDR3 DNA: TGTGCCAGCAGCTTGGGACAGGGAGGGCTCCACGAGCAGTACTTC
CDR3 protein: CASSLGQGGLHEQYF

V gene: TRBV20-1
D gene: NA
J gene: TRBJ2-1
clone size: NA
CDR3 DNA: TGCAGTGCTAGAGAGCGAGAGCAGTTCTTC
CDR3 protein: CSAREREQFF

V gene: TRBV6-5
D gene: TRBD2
J gene: TRBJ2-2
clone size: NA
CDR3 DNA: TGTGCCAGCAGTTACGGGACTAGCGTGAACACCGGGGAGCTGTTTTTT
CDR3 protein: CASSYGTSVNTGELFF

V gene: TRBV4-1
D gene: TRBD1
J gene: TRBJ2-6
clone size: NA
CDR3 DNA: TGCGCCAGCAGAAACCCGGGACAGGGGAAATCTGGGGCCAACGTCCTGACTTTC
CDR3 protein: CASRNPGQGKSGANVLTF

V gene: TRBV25-1
D gene: NA
J gene: TRBJ2-1
clone size: NA
CDR3 DNA: TGTGCCAGCAGTGAAGACCTGGGGGGGCTGAGAAATGAGCAGTTCTTC
CDR3 protein: CASSEDLGGLRNEQFF

V gene: TRBV11-1
D gene: NA
J gene: TRBJ1-4
clone size: once
CDR3 DNA: TGTGCCAGCAGCCCGGCGGGAAAACTGTTTTTT
CDR3 protein: CASSPAGKLFF

V gene: TRBV9
D gene: TRBD2
J gene: TRBJ2-5
clone size: NA
CDR3 DNA: TGTGCCAGCAGCGCCACGGGACTAGAAGAGACCCAGTACTTC
CDR3 protein: CASSATGLEETQYF

V gene: TRBV7-8
D gene: NA
J gene: TRBJ2-5
clone size: NA
CDR3 DNA: TGTGCCAGCACCCAGAGGGCCACCGGAACCCAGTACTTC
CDR3 protein: CASTQRATGTQYF

V gene: TRBV6-5
D gene: TRBD1
J gene: TRBJ1-1
clone size: NA
CDR3 DNA: TGTGCCAGCAGTCTAGGACAGGGGGCGACTGAAGCTTTCTTT
CDR3 protein: CASSLGQGATEAFF

V gene: TRBV5-1
D gene: TRBD1
J gene: TRBJ2-7
clone size: NA
CDR3 DNA: TGCGCCAGCAGCTTGGGGGACAGTTCCTACGAGCAGTACTTC
CDR3 protein: CASSLGDSSYEQYF

V gene: TRBV5-8
D gene: TRBD2
J gene: TRBJ2-7
clone size: NA
CDR3 DNA: TGTGCCAGCAGTAAAAGACTAGCAGCCGTCGTCCACGAGCAGTACTTC
CDR3 protein: CASSKRLAAVVHEQYF

V gene: TRBV18
D gene: TRBD1
J gene: TRBJ1-6
clone size: NA
CDR3 DNA: TGTGCCAGCTCACCAGGGACAGGGGGCATCTCACCCCTCCACTTT
CDR3 protein: CASSPGTGGISPLHF

V gene: TRBV7-2
D gene: NA
J gene: TRBJ2-6
clone size: NA
CDR3 DNA: TGTGCCAGCAGCTTAAATCAGGTCTCTGGGGCCAACGTCCTGACTTTC
CDR3 protein: CASSLNQVSGANVLTF

V gene: TRBV30
D gene: NA
J gene: TRBJ1-5
clone size: NA
CDR3 DNA: TGTGCCTGGAGTGTAAAGGGGAGCAATCAGCCCCAGCATTTT
CDR3 protein: CAWSVKGSNQPQHF

V gene: TRBV7-6
D gene: TRBD2
J gene: TRBJ2-7
clone size: NA
CDR3 DNA: TGTGCCAGCAGCCGACGTAGCGGGGGGGCCTACGAGCAGTACTTC
CDR3 protein: CASSRRSGGAYEQYF

V gene: TRBV4-2
D gene: TRBD1
J gene: TRBJ1-6
clone size: NA
CDR3 DNA: TGTGCCAGCAGCCAAGGAGGGACAGGGGGTTCCTCCCTCCACTTT
CDR3 protein: CASSQGGTGGSSLHF